This record concerns one TCR beta chain sequence. Only in-frame clones appear in the TCRdb table, and some are missing; sequencing was by immunoSEQ multiplex PCR. The table has roughly 120,000 clones, 89% seen once; the top ten hold less than 40%. These data originate in a study of control samples from healthy donors and cancer patients. V was shortened by 11 bases and J by 0 bases, with 13 bases between the two germline ends. CDR1 and CDR2 (germline): MNHEY, SMNVEV (reference sequence). The CDR3 totals 13 residues. The sample taken for sequencing was blood. This TCR came from a man between 45 and 60 years old in good health. The V gene is TRBV27, the J gene TRBJ1-2; a possible D gene is TRBD1 (6 bases). The CDR3 protein is CASRGGANYGYTF. CDR3 nucleotide sequence: TGTGCCTCGCGCGGGGGCGCTAACTATGGCTACACCTTC.